The subject of this entry is one T cell receptor beta chain. This specimen comes from a study of multiple sclerosis patients with progressive multifocal leukoencephalopathy. CDR1 and CDR2 from the germline V gene are DFQATT and SNEGSKA (reference sequence). V was cut by 6 bases and J by 6 bases, with 7 bases left in between. The CDR3 is 10 residues long. This sample's time point: approximately 12 months of natalizumab therapy. The protocol was immunoSEQ multiplex PCR, while the TCRdb copy is restricted to in-frame clones and leaves out a portion. The table shows over 20,000 clones, with less than 95% occurring only once.

The rearrangement joins TRBV20-1 to TRBJ2-3; D call uncertain. The specimen comprised PBMCs, sampled from a patient treated with natalizumab. The sequence came from a man between 25 and 39 years old with multiple sclerosis. Here the CDR3 reads CSAAEDTQYF. The CDR3 region has the DNA TGCAGTGCCGCCGAGGATACGCAGTATTTT.